This T cell receptor beta chain derives from a study of cytomegalovirus exposure and HLA in healthy donors. Measured with immunoSEQ multiplex PCR; TCRdb has only the in-frame clones, and not every one. Seen here are around 260,000 clones, 90% observed once, and the top ten hold approximately 3%. Unmatched junction bases numbered 10, after V lost 5 bases and J lost 6 bases. Germline V gene lookup returns CDR1 SGHVS and CDR2 FQNEAQ. The CDR3 has 14 residues. There are a few counts of this clone. The chain joins TRBV7-8 to TRBJ2-7; 7 positions match TRBD1. This receptor was identified in a woman in her thirties in good health and CMV-seronegative. Input material: PBMCs. In nucleotides, the CDR3 is TGTGCCAGCAGCGGTTACGAGGCAGGGGGCGAGCAGTACTTC. This encodes CASSGYEAGGEQYF.